The 25 T cell receptor beta chains below come from one sample, sequenced in a study of identifying expanded T cells in peripheral blood. Produced via immunoSEQ multiplex PCR; TCRdb's table is partial and in-frame only. The sample shows 100,000 or so clones, 70% to 90% of them seen only once. The sequenced sample was blood. These receptors were obtained from a person aged 18 to 75 in good health.

This chain uses TRBV10-3 with TRBJ1-1, with TRBD1 as a possible D gene (5 bases). This CDR3 spans 14 amino acids. Germline V lookup: CDR1 ENHRY, CDR2 SYGVKD. V gave up 10 bases and J gave up 2 bases, with 17 bases separating them. The CDR3 region has the DNA TGTGCCACCATAAACCCCGGGGGAAACACTGAAGCTTTCTTT. This gives the protein CATINPGGNTEAFF.

The genes are TRBV27 and TRBJ1-1, with D maybe TRBD1 (5 bases). Germline values: CDR1 MNHEY, CDR2 SMNVEV (reference sequence). V was cut by 10 bases and J by 7 bases, with 19 bases left in between. The CDR3 is 13 residues long. The CDR3 bases are TGTGCCACAAAGTTAGGGACCACGGGTGAAGCTTTCTTT. Translated: CATKLGTTGEAFF.

The V gene is TRBV7-8, the J gene TRBJ1-4; D gene ambiguous. The CDR3 runs 14 residues. The V end lost 2 bases, the J end lost 1 base, and 5 bases lay between the germline ends. Per the germline V gene, CDR1 is SGHVS and CDR2 is FQNEAQ. The CDR3 sequence is CASSLWLTNEKLFF. CDR3 DNA sequence: TGTGCCAGCAGCTTATGGTTAACTAATGAAAAACTGTTTTTT.

The rearrangement joins TRBV18 to TRBJ2-1; 8 nucleotides match TRBD1. CDR1 and CDR2 (germline): KGHSH, LQKENI. The V gene end was trimmed by 4 bases and the J gene end by 6 bases; junction bases not matched to a gene: 8. The CDR3 runs 15 residues. The CDR3 sequence: CASSRRDRKGNEQFF. The CDR3 coding sequence is TGTGCCAGCTCACGCCGGGACAGGAAAGGCAATGAGCAGTTCTTC.

The chain uses TRBV18 and TRBJ1-1; 7 bases fit TRBD1. CDR1 is KGHSH, CDR2 LQKENI, per germline. The CDR3 runs 13 residues. Germline trimming cut 3 bases from V and 4 bases from J; bases unmatched to any gene: 2. CDR3 sequence reads: CASSPGTVTEAFF. CDR3 sequence (DNA): TGTGCCAGCTCACCCGGGACAGTCACTGAAGCTTTCTTT.

CDR3 nucleotides: TGTGCCAGTAGTATCCAACAGGTCAATCAGCCCCAGCATTTT. Its protein product is CASSIQQVNQPQHF. The chain is built from TRBV19 and TRBJ1-5, with D possibly TRBD1 on 5 matching bases. Germline V gene sequence: CDR1 LNHDA, CDR2 SQIVND (reference sequence). The length of the CDR3 is 14 residues. V was shortened by 3 bases and J by 3 bases, with 9 bases between the two germline ends.

V gene TRBV27 combines with J gene TRBJ2-7, with 13 bases aligning to TRBD2. The CDR3 loop spans 16 amino acids. Germline V gene sequence: CDR1 MNHEY, CDR2 SMNVEV (reference sequence). J lost 5 bases, V lost 2 bases, and 6 bases had no gene match. CDR3 DNA sequence: TGTGCCAGCAGTTTAATCAGGACTAGCGGGAGAAACGAGCAGTACTTC. Protein product: CASSLIRTSGRNEQYF.

The rearrangement uses TRBV14 and TRBJ2-3; D is uncertain. Germline loops: CDR1 SGHDN, CDR2 FVKESK. The CDR3 sequence is 13 residues long. V was shortened by 4 bases and J by 2 bases, with 7 bases between the two germline ends. CDR3 loop: CASSLTLTDTQYF. The CDR3 nucleotides are TGTGCCAGCAGCCTCACTCTCACAGATACGCAGTATTTT.

The J gene is TRBJ1-2, the V gene TRBV5-1; D not certain. Trimming removed 1 base at V and 2 bases at J, with 6 bases between. Germline CDR1 reads SGHRS; CDR2 reads YFSETQ. The CDR3 totals 13 residues. In DNA, the CDR3 is TGCGCCAGCAGCTTGCTGGGGAACTATGGCTACACCTTC. Translating it yields CASSLLGNYGYTF.

This chain joins TRBV5-1 and TRBJ1-2, with D tentatively TRBD1 (5 bases). V was clipped by 0 bases and J by 6 bases, with 12 bases between them. The CDR3 loop spans 14 amino acids. Germline V lookup: CDR1 SGHRS, CDR2 YFSETQ. The CDR3 region has the DNA TGCGCCAGCAGCTTGGCAGGGATAGGTAATGGCTACACCTTC. Protein product: CASSLAGIGNGYTF.

The rearrangement links TRBV18 to TRBJ2-7; D may be TRBD1 or TRBD2 (5 bases each). Germline-derived CDR1 and CDR2 are KGHSH and LQKENI. The CDR3 spans 13 residues. The V end lost 4 bases, the J end lost 2 bases, and 9 bases lay between the germline ends. CDR3 loop: CASSRDATYEQYF. In DNA form, the CDR3 reads TGTGCCAGCTCACGGGACGCAACCTACGAGCAGTACTTC.

This sequence joins TRBV2 and TRBJ2-7, with D unclear. CDR1 SNHLY and CDR2 FYNNEI come from the germline V gene. The CDR3 spans 11 residues. The germline V and J ends were trimmed by 7 bases and 3 bases, with 7 bases remaining between them. The CDR3 DNA follows: TGTGCCAGCACCCCGGACTACGAGCAGTACTTC. It codes for CASTPDYEQYF.

V usage is TRBV5-1 and J usage is TRBJ2-1, with D perhaps matching TRBD2 (6 bases). Germline CDR1 and CDR2: SGHRS and YFSETQ. The CDR3 totals 16 residues. Trimming left V 4 bases short and J 4 bases short, with 18 bases between. The CDR3 sequence is CASSRDGASAYNEQFF. Here the CDR3 DNA reads TGCGCCAGCAGCCGCGACGGGGCTAGCGCGTACAATGAGCAGTTCTTC.

CDR3 region: CASQQQTGYRGDEQFF. For the CDR3, the DNA is TGCGCCAGCCAACAGCAGACAGGGTATAGAGGGGATGAGCAGTTCTTC. The chain joins TRBV5-1 to TRBJ2-1; TRBD1 agrees at 7 bases. CDR1 is SGHRS, CDR2 YFSETQ, per germline. The trim removed 7 bases at V and 8 bases at J, leaving 18 bases unmatched. The CDR3 length is 16 residues.

The chain has TRBV5-1 and TRBJ2-7; 11 nucleotides match TRBD2. This CDR3 is built from 18 residues. J gave up 4 bases and V 3 bases, and 15 bases lay outside the gene matches. The germline V gene has CDR1 SGHRS and CDR2 YFSETQ. CDR3 nucleotide sequence: TGCGCCAGCAGCTCACTAGCGGGAGTTCCCTCCTTCGCGTACGAGCAGTACTTC. Translating gives CASSSLAGVPSFAYEQYF. The whole variable domain, remainder taken from reference TRBV5-1 and TRBJ2-7, is KAGVTQTPRYLIKTRGQQVTLSCSPISGHRSVSWYQQTPGQGLQFLFEYFSETQRNKGNFPGRFSGRQFSNSRSEMNVSTLELGDSALYLCASSSLAGVPSFAYEQYFGPGTRLTVT.

J is TRBJ2-7 and V is TRBV18; 12 positions agree with TRBD1. The CDR3 runs to 15 residues. The J segment lost 6 bases and the V segment lost 3 bases, leaving 6 bases of the junction unmatched. Per germline, CDR1 KGHSH and CDR2 LQKENI. The CDR3 here is CASSPSRDRGREQYF. The CDR3 coding sequence is TGTGCCAGCTCACCTTCCCGGGACAGGGGGCGCGAGCAGTACTTC. Filled out from reference TRBV18 and TRBJ2-7, the complete variable domain reads NAGVMQNPRHLVRRRGQEARLRCSPMKGHSHVYWYRQLPEEGLKFMVYLQKENIIDESGMPKERFSAEFPKEGPSILRIQQVVRGDSAAYFCASSPSRDRGREQYFGPGTRLTVT.

The CDR3 here is CASSPQLAGGYEQYF. For the CDR3, the DNA is TGTGCCAGCAGCCCCCAACTAGCGGGTGGGTACGAGCAGTACTTC. The gene calls are TRBV7-2 and TRBJ2-7, with 9 bases fitting TRBD2. The CDR3 spans 15 residues. J was trimmed by 4 bases and V by 5 bases; bases with no gene match: 9. CDR1 is SGHTA and CDR2 is FQGNSA in the germline V gene.

This chain links TRBV5-1 with TRBJ2-1; D uncertain. This CDR3 spans 16 amino acids. Germline-derived CDR1 and CDR2 are SGHRS and YFSETQ. V was shortened by 0 bases and J by 0 bases, with 10 bases between the two germline ends. Here the CDR3 reads CASSLAGSSSYNEQFF. As DNA, the CDR3 is TGCGCCAGCAGCTTGGCCGGCAGTAGCTCCTACAATGAGCAGTTCTTC.

The V call is TRBV5-1, the J call TRBJ2-3, with D hard to call. Germline lookup yields CDR1 SGHRS and CDR2 YFSETQ. V was clipped by 0 bases and J by 2 bases, with 7 bases between them. The CDR3 spans 14 residues. CDR3 sequence: CASSLDFFTDTQYF. CDR3 in DNA: TGCGCCAGCAGCTTGGACTTTTTCACAGATACGCAGTATTTT.

The V and J genes are TRBV5-1 and TRBJ2-7, with D perhaps matching TRBD2 (6 bases). Germline V gene data show CDR1 as SGHRS and CDR2 as YFSETQ. The CDR3 consists of 15 residues. Trimming shortened V by 0 bases and J by 3 bases, and 13 bases separated the two germline ends. CDR3 DNA sequence: TGCGCCAGCAGCTTGGTTGCGGGGATTTTCTACGAGCAGTACTTC. Translated: CASSLVAGIFYEQYF.

The gene calls are TRBV6-6 and TRBJ1-2; the match to TRBD1 covers 8 bases. The length of the CDR3 is 15 residues. Germline lookup yields CDR1 MNHNY and CDR2 SVGAGI (reference sequence). Losses at the gene ends were 5 bases for V and 11 bases for J; bases not matched to a gene: 16. CDR3 sequence reads: CASSPPGQGAFRYTF. The DNA of the CDR3 is TGTGCCAGCAGTCCCCCCGGACAGGGTGCGTTTAGATACACCTTC.

This clone turned up a few times. The chain uses TRBV15 and TRBJ2-7; D uncertain. The germline V gene has CDR1 LNHNV and CDR2 YYDKDF (reference sequence). Trimming took off 0 bases at V and 4 bases at J, with 7 bases between the two ends. This CDR3 contains 13 residues. The CDR3 DNA sequence: TGTGCCACCAGCAGAGATCGGAATTACGAGCAGTACTTC. Encoded protein: CATSRDRNYEQYF.

This rearrangement joins TRBV2 to TRBJ2-3; 9 nucleotides agree with TRBD1. The CDR3 has 15 residues. CDR1 is SNHLY, CDR2 FYNNEI, per germline. Trimming at V came to 7 bases and at J to 1 base, leaving 6 bases not matched to a gene. The chain's CDR3 is CASTRGDRGTDTQYF. CDR3 in DNA: TGTGCCAGCACTAGAGGGGACAGGGGCACAGATACGCAGTATTTT.

This clone was counted a single time. This chain uses TRBV11-2 with TRBJ2-4; tentative D call: TRBD2 (7 bases). The ends were cut back, 5 bases at V and 9 bases at J, with 17 bases in the middle. This CDR3 spans 14 amino acids. CDR1 is SGHAT and CDR2 is FQNNGV in the germline V gene. In DNA form, the CDR3 reads TGTGCCAGCAGCGAGAGGACTAGGGGGGGCATTCAGTACTTC. Protein product: CASSERTRGGIQYF.

The V and J genes are TRBV13 and TRBJ2-1, with no clear D. Per germline, CDR1 PRHDT and CDR2 FYEKMQ (reference sequence). CDR3 length equals 15 residues. V shed 4 bases and J shed 1 base, with 11 bases lying between them. CDR3: CASSSTPRSYNEQFF. CDR3 nucleotides: TGTGCCAGCAGCTCCACCCCGAGATCCTACAATGAGCAGTTCTTC.